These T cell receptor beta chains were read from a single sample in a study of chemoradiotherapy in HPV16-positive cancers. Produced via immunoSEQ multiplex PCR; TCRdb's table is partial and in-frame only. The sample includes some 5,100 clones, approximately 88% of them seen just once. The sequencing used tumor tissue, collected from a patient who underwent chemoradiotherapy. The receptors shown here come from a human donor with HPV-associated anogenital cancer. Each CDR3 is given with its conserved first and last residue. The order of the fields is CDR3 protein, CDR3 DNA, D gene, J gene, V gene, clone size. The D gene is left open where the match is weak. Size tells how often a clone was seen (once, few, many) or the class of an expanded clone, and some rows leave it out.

CDR3: CASSLVQGARNEQYF
DNA: TGTGCCAGCAGCTTAGTACAGGGGGCTCGCAACGAGCAGTACTTC
D: TRBD1
J: TRBJ2-7
V: TRBV7-9
size: NA

CDR3: CASSHLAGPRTQYF
DNA: TGCGCCAGCAGCCATTTAGCGGGCCCGCGGACCCAGTACTTC
D: TRBD2
J: TRBJ2-5
V: TRBV4-1
size: NA

CDR3: CASSARTENTEAFF
DNA: TGTGCCAGCAGCGCCAGGACGGAGAACACTGAAGCTTTCTTT
D: NA
J: TRBJ1-1
V: TRBV7-2
size: NA

CDR3: CASSPPPLGHYNEQFF
DNA: TGTGCCAGCAGCCCACCCCCCCTGGGGCACTACAATGAGCAGTTCTTC
D: NA
J: TRBJ2-1
V: TRBV9
size: NA

CDR3: CASRLQGPDTEAFF
DNA: TGTGCCAGCAGGCTTCAGGGGCCGGACACTGAAGCTTTCTTT
D: NA
J: TRBJ1-1
V: TRBV28
size: NA

CDR3: CASSHRGETAHTDTQYF
DNA: TGTGCCAGCAGCCACCGAGGCGAAACTGCCCACACAGATACGCAGTATTTT
D: NA
J: TRBJ2-3
V: TRBV14
size: once

CDR3: CASSLNWGTEAFF
DNA: TGTGCCAGCAGCTTGAACTGGGGCACTGAAGCTTTCTTT
D: NA
J: TRBJ1-1
V: TRBV5-8
size: NA

CDR3: CASSNGRTQNNEQFF
DNA: TGTGCCAGTAGTAATGGGCGGACGCAAAACAATGAGCAGTTCTTC
D: NA
J: TRBJ2-1
V: TRBV19
size: NA

CDR3: CASSPRDARGDTQYF
DNA: TGTGCCAGCAGCCCCCGGGACGCCCGGGGCGATACGCAGTATTTT
D: NA
J: TRBJ2-3
V: TRBV7-2
size: NA

CDR3: CASRTGQGTGELFF
DNA: TGTGCCAGCAGGACGGGACAGGGCACCGGGGAGCTGTTTTTT
D: TRBD1
J: TRBJ2-2
V: TRBV2
size: NA

CDR3: CATSTNGNSNQPQHF
DNA: TGTGCCACCAGCACAAACGGGAATAGCAATCAGCCCCAGCATTTT
D: NA
J: TRBJ1-5
V: TRBV15
size: few

CDR3: CASSPGQVRNYGYTF
DNA: TGCGCCAGCAGCCCCGGACAGGTCCGTAACTATGGCTACACCTTC
D: TRBD1
J: TRBJ1-2
V: TRBV4-3
size: NA

CDR3: CASGAGVRKGDNQPQHF
DNA: TGTGCCAGCGGAGCGGGGGTGAGGAAGGGAGACAATCAGCCCCAGCATTTT
D: NA
J: TRBJ1-5
V: TRBV27
size: NA

CDR3: CSVEDSGGTDTQYF
DNA: TGCAGCGTTGAGGACAGCGGGGGAACAGATACGCAGTATTTT
D: TRBD2
J: TRBJ2-3
V: TRBV29-1
size: few

CDR3: CASSSGQGGAYGYTF
DNA: TGTGCCAGCAGCTCCGGACAGGGGGGCGCCTATGGCTACACCTTC
D: TRBD1
J: TRBJ1-2
V: TRBV7-8
size: once

CDR3: CASSPRASYNQPQHF
DNA: TGTGCCAGCAGTCCCCGGGCCTCGTACAATCAGCCCCAGCATTTT
D: NA
J: TRBJ1-5
V: TRBV28
size: NA

CDR3: CASSPRDDSTGELFF
DNA: TGTGCCAGCTCACCCAGGGACGACAGCACCGGGGAGCTGTTTTTT
D: NA
J: TRBJ2-2
V: TRBV18
size: few

CDR3: CASSPVWGVGANVLTF
DNA: TGTGCCAGCAGTCCCGTCTGGGGAGTTGGGGCCAACGTCCTGACTTTC
D: NA
J: TRBJ2-6
V: TRBV28
size: NA

CDR3: CASSLEGGYGYTF
DNA: TGCGCCAGCAGCTTGGAGGGGGGCTATGGCTACACCTTC
D: NA
J: TRBJ1-2
V: TRBV5-1
size: NA

CDR3: CASGPTRTGSGEQFF
DNA: TGTGCTAGTGGCCCCACCCGGACAGGGTCGGGTGAGCAGTTCTTC
D: TRBD1
J: TRBJ2-1
V: TRBV12-5
size: NA

CDR3: CASSFTDTQYF
DNA: TGTGCCAGCAGCTTTACAGATACGCAGTATTTT
D: NA
J: TRBJ2-3
V: TRBV7-9
size: NA

CDR3: CASSLEASGRGEQYF
DNA: TGTGCCAGCAGCTTGGAAGCTAGCGGGAGGGGAGAGCAGTACTTC
D: TRBD2
J: TRBJ2-7
V: TRBV5-4
size: few

CDR3: CASSLGLAGVSEQFF
DNA: TGTGCCAGCAGTTTGGGACTAGCGGGAGTGAGTGAGCAGTTCTTC
D: TRBD2
J: TRBJ2-1
V: TRBV6-5
size: NA

CDR3: CASSLGQGFNEKLFF
DNA: TGTGCCAGCAGTTTGGGACAGGGCTTTAATGAAAAACTGTTTTTT
D: TRBD1
J: TRBJ1-4
V: TRBV11-3
size: NA

CDR3: CASRDRARNGNTIYF
DNA: TGTGCCAGCAGAGACAGGGCCCGGAATGGAAACACCATATATTTT
D: TRBD1
J: TRBJ1-3
V: TRBV6-1
size: NA

CDR3: CASSARTGETEAFF
DNA: TGCGCCAGCAGCGCCCGGACAGGCGAAACTGAAGCTTTCTTT
D: TRBD1
J: TRBJ1-1
V: TRBV5-1
size: NA

CDR3: CASSPKLEKNTEAFF
DNA: TGTGCCAGCTCCCCTAAATTGGAAAAGAACACTGAAGCTTTCTTT
D: NA
J: TRBJ1-1
V: TRBV18
size: NA

CDR3: CSAGARQGASGANVLTF
DNA: TGCAGCGCCGGGGCGAGACAGGGGGCCTCTGGGGCCAACGTCCTGACTTTC
D: TRBD1
J: TRBJ2-6
V: TRBV29-1
size: NA

CDR3: CASTLYQGNTEAFF
DNA: TGTGCCAGCACCTTGTATCAGGGAAACACTGAAGCTTTCTTT
D: NA
J: TRBJ1-1
V: TRBV11-1
size: NA

CDR3: CASSLGQGYGGYTF
DNA: TGCGCCAGCAGCTTGGGACAGGGGTACGGTGGCTACACCTTC
D: TRBD1
J: TRBJ1-2
V: TRBV5-1
size: NA

CDR3: CASSQASGQGLAGGPTYEQYF
DNA: TGCGCCAGCAGCCAAGCCTCGGGGCAGGGACTAGCGGGAGGGCCGACCTACGAGCAGTACTTC
D: TRBD2
J: TRBJ2-7
V: TRBV4-3
size: NA

CDR3: CASSHGQGYTGELFF
DNA: TGTGCCAGCAGCCACGGACAGGGGTACACCGGGGAGCTGTTTTTT
D: TRBD1
J: TRBJ2-2
V: TRBV14
size: NA

CDR3: CASSVRPGGDNEQLF
DNA: TGTGCCAGCAGCGTCCGACCGGGGGGGGACAATGAGCAGCTCTTC
D: TRBD2
J: TRBJ2-1
V: TRBV4-2
size: once

CDR3: CASSPRGGEADTQYF
DNA: TGTGCCAGCAGCCCCCGGGGGGGGGAAGCAGATACGCAGTATTTT
D: TRBD2
J: TRBJ2-3
V: TRBV9
size: few

CDR3: CASSLASGAYNEQFF
DNA: TGTGCCAGCAGCTTAGCCAGCGGAGCCTACAATGAGCAGTTCTTC
D: NA
J: TRBJ2-1
V: TRBV7-2
size: NA

CDR3: CASSPRGLSPNTGELFF
DNA: TGTGCCAGCAGCCCACGAGGTTTGTCCCCGAACACCGGGGAGCTGTTTTTT
D: NA
J: TRBJ2-2
V: TRBV7-9
size: once

CDR3: CASSSRWDSYEQYF
DNA: TGTGCCAGCAGCTCCCGGTGGGACTCCTACGAGCAGTACTTC
D: NA
J: TRBJ2-7
V: TRBV11-2
size: few

CDR3: CASSRLDRSDTQYF
DNA: TGTGCCAGCAGCAGGTTGGATCGTTCAGATACGCAGTATTTT
D: NA
J: TRBJ2-3
V: TRBV11-3
size: few

CDR3: CASSFLDGVSYEQYF
DNA: TGTGCCAGCAGCTTTCTGGACGGCGTCTCCTACGAGCAGTACTTC
D: NA
J: TRBJ2-7
V: TRBV5-8
size: NA

CDR3: CASSPGFMYSNQPQHF
DNA: TGCGCCAGCAGCCCCGGTTTTATGTATAGCAATCAGCCCCAGCATTTT
D: NA
J: TRBJ1-5
V: TRBV4-3
size: once

CDR3: CASSRDRMLYGGYTF
DNA: TGTGCCAGCAGTAGGGACAGGATGCTTTACGGTGGTTACACCTTC
D: TRBD1
J: TRBJ1-2
V: TRBV6-5
size: NA

CDR3: CASSHTQGRDTGELFF
DNA: TGTGCCAGCAGCCACACACAGGGTCGCGACACCGGGGAGCTGTTTTTT
D: NA
J: TRBJ2-2
V: TRBV4-2
size: NA

CDR3: CASSSDRTSGANVLTF
DNA: TGTGCCAGCAGCTCCGACAGGACCTCTGGGGCCAACGTCCTGACTTTC
D: NA
J: TRBJ2-6
V: TRBV9
size: NA

CDR3: CASSIGTSGSYNEQFF
DNA: TGTGCCAGTAGTATAGGGACTAGCGGGAGCTACAATGAGCAGTTCTTC
D: TRBD2
J: TRBJ2-1
V: TRBV19
size: NA

CDR3: CASRLTLLSTDTQYF
DNA: TGTGCCAGCAGGCTGACTTTACTCAGCACAGATACGCAGTATTTT
D: NA
J: TRBJ2-3
V: TRBV6-1
size: NA

CDR3: CATNLQGKQFF
DNA: TGTGCCACGAACCTACAGGGGAAGCAGTTCTTC
D: TRBD1
J: TRBJ2-1
V: TRBV5-4
size: NA

CDR3: CASGRQAGYEQYF
DNA: TGTGCCAGCGGGAGACAGGCGGGGTACGAGCAGTACTTC
D: NA
J: TRBJ2-7
V: TRBV2
size: NA

CDR3: CASSVDLGSYYGYTF
DNA: TGTGCCAGCAGCGTAGATTTGGGGAGTTACTATGGCTACACCTTC
D: NA
J: TRBJ1-2
V: TRBV9
size: NA

CDR3: CASSESGRSNTEAFF
DNA: TGTGCCAGCAGTGAATCGGGCAGATCGAACACTGAAGCTTTCTTT
D: NA
J: TRBJ1-1
V: TRBV6-1
size: NA

CDR3: CASVPSGGSDTQYF
DNA: TGTGCCAGCGTCCCAAGCGGGGGCTCAGATACGCAGTATTTT
D: TRBD2
J: TRBJ2-3
V: TRBV27
size: NA

CDR3: CASSLRTGGNTEAFF
DNA: TGCGCCAGCAGCTTGCGGACAGGGGGGAACACTGAAGCTTTCTTT
D: TRBD1
J: TRBJ1-1
V: TRBV5-1
size: NA

CDR3: CAISAGQGITEAFF
DNA: TGTGCCATCAGTGCGGGACAGGGGATCACTGAAGCTTTCTTT
D: TRBD1
J: TRBJ1-1
V: TRBV10-3
size: NA